Each of the 17 T cell receptor beta chains below was sequenced from the same sample in a study of beta chain features in type 1 diabetes. Notes on the study in general: For Type 1 diabetes patients, all four CD4+ subsets carried TCRB CDR3s that were moderately but significantly shorter.

No cognate antigen is known for these TCRs. Of the isolated RNA, all was reverse transcribed, and so the sequenced material was expressed TCRB transcripts. The table came from immunoSEQ multiplex PCR; TCRdb's copy has only in-frame clones and leaves some out. The sample shows around 310,000 clones, about 13% of them seen only once. Sequenced material: naive CD4+ T cells from blood. The receptors were gathered from a woman younger than 30 with type 1 diabetes.

This clone turned up a few times. This chain joins TRBV9 and TRBJ1-3; unclear D gene. The CDR3 extends over 12 amino acids. CDR1 SGDLS and CDR2 YYNGEE come from the germline V gene. V lost 7 bases and J lost 3, with 8 bases in between. CDR3 in DNA: TGTGCCAGCTCGAGCTTTGGAAACACCATATATTTT. The encoded protein is CASSSFGNTIYF.

This clone turned up a few times. This chain joins TRBV25-1 and TRBJ2-7; the match to TRBD1 covers 7 bases. V shed 8 bases and J 3 bases; nucleotides not matched to a gene: 7. CDR1 is MGHDK and CDR2 is SYGVNS in the germline V gene. CDR3 size: 13 residues. CDR3 DNA sequence: TGTGCCAGCCAAAGGGACAGCGACTACGAGCAGTACTTC. Its protein product is CASQRDSDYEQYF.

The gene calls are TRBV5-1 and TRBJ1-2; D unresolved. Germline V gene sequence: CDR1 SGHRS, CDR2 YFSETQ. CDR3 length: 14 amino acids. V lost 3 bases to trimming and J lost 2 bases, with 11 bases between them. CDR3 nucleotides: TGCGCCAGCAGCTCCGGGTCACTAAACTATGGCTACACCTTC. The encoded protein is CASSSGSLNYGYTF.

The chain employs TRBV4-1 and TRBJ2-3; 11 nucleotides align to TRBD2. Germline lookup yields CDR1 MGHRA and CDR2 YSYEKL. The CDR3 has 19 amino acids. V was clipped by 0 bases and J by 5 bases; unmatched bases: 13. DNA of the CDR3: TGCGCCAGCAGCCAAGATGTCAGTCTGGCTAGCGGGAGGATAGATACGCAGTATTTT. Translation: CASSQDVSLASGRIDTQYF.

The genes are TRBV5-1 and TRBJ2-7; 8 positions match TRBD2. The trim removed 6 bases at V and 6 bases at J, leaving 11 bases unmatched. CDR1 and CDR2 from the germline V gene are SGHRS and YFSETQ. CDR3 length: 14 residues. The CDR3 spells CASTLVAGMSEQYF. CDR3 sequence (DNA): TGCGCCAGCACCCTCGTAGCGGGGATGAGCGAGCAGTACTTC. Full variable domain (remainder filled in from reference TRBV5-1 and TRBJ2-7): KAGVTQTPRYLIKTRGQQVTLSCSPISGHRSVSWYQQTPGQGLQFLFEYFSETQRNKGNFPGRFSGRQFSNSRSEMNVSTLELGDSALYLCASTLVAGMSEQYFGPGTRLTVT.

This clone was seen only a few times. The V gene is TRBV5-4, the J gene TRBJ1-1; perhaps TRBD1 as D (5 bases). Trimming stripped 4 bases from V and 4 bases from J, with 14 bases between. CDR3 length: 14 amino acids. The germline V gene encodes CDR1 SGHNT and CDR2 YYREEE (reference sequence). This CDR3 reads CASSPPGGITEAFF. The CDR3 DNA is TGTGCCAGCAGCCCTCCGGGGGGAATCACTGAAGCTTTCTTT. The full variable domain, its missing parts supplied by reference TRBV5-4 and TRBJ1-1, is ETGVTQSPTHLIKTRGQQVTLRCSSQSGHNTVSWYQQALGQGPQFIFQYYREEENGRGNFPPRFSGLQFPNYSSELNVNALELDDSALYLCASSPPGGITEAFFGQGTRLTVV.

This clone was detected only a few times. This chain links TRBV28 with TRBJ2-5, with a weak D call TRBD2 (6 bases). The CDR3 is 13 residues long. Trimming removed 5 bases at V and 5 bases at J, with 12 bases between. The germline CDR1 and CDR2 sequences are MDHEN and SYDVKM. CDR3 residues: CASSLGGGETQYF. CDR3 nucleotide sequence: TGTGCCAGCAGTCTGGGTGGAGGGGAGACCCAGTACTTC.

The rearrangement uses TRBV2 and TRBJ1-1; a possible D gene is TRBD1 (5 bases). CDR3 size: 14 residues. V was cut by 3 bases and J by 1 base, with 9 bases left in between. CDR1 and CDR2 (germline): SNHLY, FYNNEI. CDR3 loop: CASSERQGNTEAFF. DNA for the CDR3: TGTGCCAGCAGTGAGAGGCAGGGGAACACTGAAGCTTTCTTT. The entire variable domain, with the rest obtained from reference TRBV2 and TRBJ1-1, is as follows: EPEVTQTPSHQVTQMGQEVILRCVPISNHLYFYWYRQILGQKVEFLVSFYNNEISEKSEIFDDQFSVERPDGSNFTLKIRSTKLEDSAMYFCASSERQGNTEAFFGQGTRLTVV.

The rearrangement links TRBV9 to TRBJ2-1, with TRBD2 matching 14 bases. After removal of 4 bases from V and 7 bases from J, the junction contained 10 bases not matched to a gene. Germline V lookup: CDR1 SGDLS, CDR2 YYNGEE. The CDR3 is made up of 17 amino acids. The CDR3 DNA sequence: TGTGCCAGCAGCCCGGGACTAGCGGGAGTTAGGCGGAATGAGCAGTTCTTC. This codes for CASSPGLAGVRRNEQFF.

This clone was counted a few times. The chain links TRBV11-2 to TRBJ2-5; 9 bases are a match to TRBD2. Germline CDR1 and CDR2: SGHAT and FQNNGV. The CDR3 loop spans 14 amino acids. V trimming: 5 bases; J trimming: 4 bases; junction bases outside the gene matches: 5. In DNA form, the CDR3 reads TGTGCCAGCAGCCGGCTAGCGGGACGAGAGACCCAGTACTTC. It translates to CASSRLAGRETQYF. The full variable domain, completed using reference TRBV11-2 and TRBJ2-5, is EAGVAQSPRYKIIEKRQSVAFWCNPISGHATLYWYQQILGQGPKLLIQFQNNGVVDDSQLPKDRFSAERLKGVDSTLKIQPAKLEDSAVYLCASSRLAGRETQYFGPGTRLLVL.

V and J are TRBV4-2 and TRBJ2-1; TRBD2 matches at 9 bases. V was clipped by 3 bases and J by 10 bases; unmatched bases: 10. The germline V gene has CDR1 LGHNA and CDR2 YNFKEQ. The CDR3 runs 15 residues. The CDR3 sequence: CASSQGPGLAFEQFF. The DNA of the CDR3 is TGTGCCAGCAGCCAGGGACCGGGACTAGCTTTCGAGCAGTTCTTC.

This chain links TRBV2 with TRBJ2-3, with 14 bases that match TRBD2. The CDR3 loop spans 14 amino acids. Trimming took 4 bases from V and 10 from J; bases not matched to a gene: 4. Germline V gene data show CDR1 as SNHLY and CDR2 as FYNNEI. The CDR3 nucleotides are TGTGCCAGCAGTGGGGGACTAGCGGGAGTTGCGCAGTATTTT. It specifies CASSGGLAGVAQYF.

The gene calls are TRBV29-1 and TRBJ1-1; 9 bases map to TRBD1. The CDR3 length is 14 residues. V dropped 6 bases and J dropped 4; count of bases not matched to a gene: 9. Germline CDR1 reads SQVTM; CDR2 reads ANQGSEA. The CDR3 region has the DNA TGCAGCGTACAGGGGGCGCGGGAGAGCACTGAAGCTTTCTTT. Amino acid sequence: CSVQGARESTEAFF.

The CDR3 DNA is TGTGCCAGCAGTTTAGGCGGGGCGGGCAACTATGGCTACACCTTC. It codes for CASSLGGAGNYGYTF. V is TRBV27 and J is TRBJ1-2, with D tentatively TRBD1 (5 bases). Germline values: CDR1 MNHEY, CDR2 SMNVEV (reference sequence). V was clipped by 2 bases and J by 2 bases, with 12 bases between them. This CDR3 is built from 15 residues.

This clone was counted between two and nine times. The chain joins TRBV7-2 to TRBJ2-1; 14 nucleotides match TRBD2. Germline assignment: CDR1 SGHTA and CDR2 FQGNSA. The junction had 8 bases not matched to a gene; V was cut back by 5 bases and J by 8 bases. This CDR3 is built from 16 residues. The CDR3 region is CASSDGTSGSWYEQFF. The CDR3 bases are TGTGCCAGCAGCGATGGGACTAGCGGGAGTTGGTATGAGCAGTTCTTC.

The chain combines TRBV27 with TRBJ2-5; tentatively, D is TRBD1 (7 bases). Per germline, CDR1 MNHEY and CDR2 SMNVEV (reference sequence). This CDR3 has 18 amino acids. The V end was cut by 5 bases, the J end by 3 bases, with 25 bases between. This CDR3 is CASSPLAGSRQGEETQYF. The DNA of the CDR3 is TGTGCCAGCAGTCCCCTTGCGGGGTCTAGGCAGGGGGAAGAGACCCAGTACTTC.

The rearrangement uses TRBV7-2 and TRBJ2-7; 7 bases are shared with TRBD1. The length of the CDR3 is 14 residues. V lost 4 bases to trimming and J lost 5 bases; unmatched junction nucleotides: 8. Looked up from germline, CDR1 is SGHTA and CDR2 is FQGNSA. This CDR3 reads CASSYTGADDEQYV. The CDR3 DNA reads as TGTGCCAGCAGCTACACAGGGGCAGATGACGAGCAGTACGTC.